This T cell receptor beta chain was retrieved from a study of PD-L1 blockade in urothelial cancer (dated by TCRdb to 2015 to 2018). Regarding the complete study: Therapy was started in the mid-2010s for all patients, and atezolizumab 1,200 mg was administered intravenously every 3 weeks. About nine tenths of the roughly 29 patients were identified as males with urothelial cancer of bladder origin, and a prior smoking history was reported by 18 of 29 patients. Patients had an ECOG performance status of 0 or 1 and had received between 0 and 3 prior chemotherapy regimens. Blood samples were analyzed 3 weeks after the start of treatment (second dose) and 6 weeks after the start of treatment. A median of about 140,000 T cells and some 84,000 unique TCRs was obtained from blood samples, and a median clonality of around 0.072 was observed. The study, an exploratory multi-omic analysis, examined somatic, immune and clinical correlates of response to PD-L1 blockade with atezolizumab in urothelial cancer. TCR sequencing covered pretreatment tumor samples and matched, serially collected peripheral blood taken before and after atezolizumab treatment. Durable clinical benefit was defined as a progression-free survival longer than 6 months, and TCR features were additionally tested against progression-free survival and overall survival. In the same patients, pretreatment tumors underwent whole exome sequencing and RNA sequencing in addition to TCR sequencing. Eight or nine patients reached durable clinical benefit, while 15 to 20 patients did not. Twenty-nine patients had pretreatment blood TCR-seq, approximately 24 had at least one posttreatment blood collection, and approximately 24 had tumor TCR-seq.

Comment on this clone: There is no known antigen for this receptor. Per-base quality was not reported, and no clone a single base away is much larger than it.

General findings and caveats noted by the study authors: A pretreatment peripheral blood TCR clonality below the median was linked to improved progression-free and overall survival. At 3 weeks after the start of treatment, tumor-associated TCR clones in peripheral blood had expanded more in patients with durable benefit (n of about 22, p = 0.022). Because of the small sample size (n ≈ 31) and the many exploratory analyses performed, the results are intended to be regarded as hypothesis-generating.

Synthetic TCR analog templates were spiked into each PCR to estimate absolute template abundance from read counts. Using the immunoSEQ assay, TCRbeta CDR3 regions were amplified from genomic DNA with bias-controlled V and J gene primers. Sequencing of rearranged TCRbeta segments was performed at approximately 20X coverage. The original pipeline was this. Sequencing errors were corrected by clustering and CDR3s were annotated against IMGT to assign V, D and J genes. Out-of-frame and stop-codon sequences were excluded, and only productive TCRbeta rearrangements were used in downstream analyses. Clonality was calculated as one minus the Shannon entropy normalized by the log of the number of unique productive sequences. Clones differing between time points or between blood and tumor were identified by Fisher's exact test with Benjamini-Hochberg correction at adjusted p below 0.01. TCRdb's version of the immuneACCESS table is confined to in-frame rearrangements and falls short of the full clone set. An unresolved V gene accounts for under half of the shortfall where checked; the remainder is of unknown origin. From that table come the V and J calls and clone size; the DNA was used to work out D and trimming. Within this sample are more than 85,000 clones, with 91% of them counted one time only. Under 0.95% of the sample is held by the ten biggest clonotypes.

The cohort included 29 patients with locally advanced or metastatic urothelial carcinoma who were treated at Memorial Sloan Kettering on a trial protocol. Peripheral blood mononuclear cells were collected from each patient pretreatment and during treatment, giving between 1 and 8 total time points per patient. The Qiagen DNeasy Blood extraction kit was used to purify genomic DNA from total PBMCs and from tumor samples. PBMCs were collected pretreatment and during treatment, and were isolated and stored as previously described. CDR1 and CDR2 are read off the germline V gene as KGHSH and LQKENI. Trimming removed 6 bases from V and 9 bases from J, leaving 15 bases between the germline ends. Counted from cysteine to phenylalanine, this CDR3 has 13 amino acids. Only the CDR3 region is kept as DNA, spanning 39 bases read in frame from base 1.

The receptor chain draws on TRBV18 and TRBJ1-5; the D gene assignment is ambiguous. Sequences were derived from PBMCs, sampled around atezolizumab (anti-PD-L1) treatment. The TCR sequence derives from a woman at least 80 years old with urothelial cancer. This receptor has the CDR3 CASSPPEGRPQHF. The DNA sequence follows: TGTGCCAGCTCCCCTCCGGAGGGTCGGCCCCAGCATTTT.